One and the same sample provided the 30 T cell receptor beta chains below, sequenced in a study of T-cell reconstitution after alpha-beta-depleted transplantation in children. Researchers prepared the TCRbeta library using unique molecular identifiers, the study reports. TCRdb recomputed calls from the PCR reads with MiXCR, one row per CDR3 protein. The data show hundreds of thousands of distinct CDR3 sequences, around 13% seen once. Specimen: PBMCs, collected before TCRalphabeta/CD19-depleted stem cell transplant. The receptors here all came from a girl aged 2-10 years with congenital amegakaryocytic thrombocytopenia, due to receive a stem cell transplant.

This clonotype was counted many times. This rearrangement joins TRBV29-1 to TRBJ2-3; 7 bases match TRBD2. CDR3 length: 14 residues. Trimming at V came to 3 bases and at J to 3 bases, leaving 6 bases not matched to a gene. The germline CDR1 and CDR2 sequences are SQVTM and ANQGSEA. CDR3 nucleotide sequence: TGCAGCGTTGACAGGGCAGCGGGAACAGATACGCAGTATTTT. This codes for CSVDRAAGTDTQYF.

The J gene is TRBJ2-1, the V gene TRBV20-1, with TRBD2 identical over 7 bases. This CDR3 region has 15 residues. The germline V gene has CDR1 DFQATT and CDR2 SNEGSKA (reference sequence). V dropped 6 bases and J dropped 1; count of bases not matched to a gene: 9. The CDR3 loop reads CSALFGGSSYNEQFF. CDR3 coding DNA: TGCAGTGCCCTCTTTGGCGGGAGTTCCTACAATGAGCAGTTCTTC.

This clonotype was detected only a few times. The rearrangement joins TRBV11-2 to TRBJ2-7, with D maybe TRBD2 (5 bases). V lost 5 bases to trimming and J lost 5 bases, with 13 bases between them. The CDR3 covers 13 residues. Per the germline V gene, CDR1 is SGHAT and CDR2 is FQNNGV. This CDR3 reads CASSRTRDHEQYF. In DNA, the CDR3 is TGTGCCAGCAGCCGAACTAGAGACCACGAGCAGTACTTC.

This clonotype was observed at least ten times. The chain is built from TRBV5-1 and TRBJ2-2, with D possibly TRBD2 on 5 matching bases. Germline assignment: CDR1 SGHRS and CDR2 YFSETQ. The V end was cut by 4 bases, the J end by 2 bases, with 12 bases between. The CDR3 is 15 amino acids. The CDR3 region is CASSPTPGNTGELFF. CDR3 DNA sequence: TGCGCCAGCAGCCCCACCCCGGGAAACACCGGGGAGCTGTTTTTT.

V and J are TRBV12-3 or TRBV12-4 and TRBJ2-3, with D unresolved. Trimming took off 7 bases at V and 11 bases at J, with 19 bases between the two ends. This CDR3 comprises 13 residues. In DNA form, the CDR3 reads TGTGCCAGCATGTCGGCCCCAATCCTACGGCAGTATTTT. This translates into CASMSAPILRQYF.

The CDR3 nucleotides read TGTGCCATCCTCACAGGGGGCAGGCATTATGGCTACACCTTC. Translation gives CAILTGGRHYGYTF. The chain carries TRBV7-3 and TRBJ1-2, with TRBD1 matching 9 bases. This CDR3 has 14 residues. Trimming at V came to 10 bases and at J to 5 bases, leaving 11 bases not matched to a gene. Germline assignment: CDR1 SGHTA and CDR2 FQGTGA.

This clonotype was counted ten times or more. CDR3 nucleotides: TGTGCCAGCTCACGGGGACAGGGTTTAGAGCAGTTCTTC. Encoded protein: CASSRGQGLEQFF. The V call is TRBV18, the J call TRBJ2-1; 9 nucleotides line up with TRBD1. The V gene's germline CDR1 is KGHSH and CDR2 LQKENI. With 4 bases clipped from V and 10 bases from J, the junction kept 5 bases outside the gene matches. The CDR3 is made up of 13 amino acids.

This chain joins TRBV7-9 and TRBJ2-1; D might be TRBD2 (6 bases). From germline, CDR1 is SEHNR and CDR2 FQNEAQ (reference sequence). V lost 2 bases and J 12 bases, leaving 23 bases between the germline ends. CDR3 size: 16 residues. The CDR3 DNA is TGTGCCAGCAGCTTACCTCGTATTAGCGGAGCCTTTGGGCAGTTCTTC. Its protein is CASSLPRISGAFGQFF.

CDR3 sequence: CAITRSAEVEQFF. The DNA for the CDR3 is TGTGCCATCACTAGATCAGCGGAGGTTGAGCAGTTCTTC. The chain uses TRBV10-3 and TRBJ2-1; D possibly corresponds to TRBD2 (5 bases). Looked up from germline, CDR1 is ENHRY and CDR2 is SYGVKD. The CDR3 runs to 13 residues. The germline V and J ends were trimmed by 7 bases and 9 bases, with 16 bases remaining between them.

This clonotype showed up just a few times. At one end the junction does not follow the germline gene, possibly because of a read error. This chain joins TRBV20-1 and TRBJ2-2, with TRBD2 matching over 14 bases. The CDR3 covers 17 residues. Germline CDR1 reads DFQATT; CDR2 reads SNEGSKA (reference sequence). The CDR3 DNA is TGCTGTGCTAGAGGACTAGCGGGAGGTATTGACACCGGGGAGCTGTTTTTT. It yields the protein CCARGLAGGIDTGELFF.

There are many counts of this clonotype. The rearrangement uses TRBV12-3 or TRBV12-4 and TRBJ2-7, with a possible D match to TRBD2 (5 bases). This CDR3 is 17 amino acids long. V was shortened by 3 bases and J by 0 bases, with 18 bases between the two germline ends. The CDR3 reads CASSFPVTSASSYEQYF. The CDR3 bases are TGTGCCAGCAGTTTTCCCGTCACTAGTGCGAGCTCCTACGAGCAGTACTTC.

This clonotype has more than one count but fewer than ten. The CDR3 sequence: CASSVAETEYEQYF. The CDR3 DNA reads TGTGCCAGCAGCGTAGCTGAGACGGAATACGAGCAGTACTTC. The chain employs TRBV9 and TRBJ2-7; no definite D call. The CDR3 has 14 amino acids. Trimming shortened V by 0 bases and J by 4 bases, and 11 bases separated the two germline ends. Germline V gene data show CDR1 as SGDLS and CDR2 as YYNGEE.

This clonotype was counted at least ten times. The chain combines TRBV12-3 or TRBV12-4 with TRBJ2-2; perhaps TRBD1 as D (5 bases). CDR3 length: 14 amino acids. V dropped 7 bases and J dropped 2 bases, with 11 bases sitting between them. The CDR3 nucleotides read TGTGCCAGCAAGGGGATTCTCAACACCGGGGAGCTGTTTTTT. As protein: CASKGILNTGELFF.

This clonotype was detected many times. CDR3 nucleotides: TGCAGCGTCGGACTAGCGGCTGAGCAGTTCTTC. Protein: CSVGLAAEQFF. The chain combines TRBV29-1 with TRBJ2-1; 10 bases are a match to TRBD2. Germline lookup yields CDR1 SQVTM and CDR2 ANQGSEA. V lost 6 bases, J lost 9 bases, and 2 bases stayed unmatched. This CDR3 is 11 amino acids long.

The rearrangement links TRBV5-1 to TRBJ2-6, with D uncertain. CDR3 size: 16 residues. Germline CDR1 and CDR2: SGHRS and YFSETQ. The ends were cut back, 0 bases at V and 0 bases at J, with 7 bases in the middle. The CDR3 nucleotides read TGCGCCAGCAGCTTGGGCAGCTACTCTGGGGCCAACGTCCTGACTTTC. Residues: CASSLGSYSGANVLTF.

This clonotype was seen a single time. This chain links TRBV20-1 with TRBJ2-7; D uncertain. The germline V gene has CDR1 DFQATT and CDR2 SNEGSKA (reference sequence). The CDR3 is 14 amino acids. V was trimmed by 4 bases and J by 6 bases, leaving 19 bases between them. The CDR3 spells CSAIQGVYGLEQYF. The DNA of the CDR3 is TGCAGTGCTATCCAAGGAGTTTATGGGCTCGAGCAGTACTTC.

The gene calls are TRBV4-2 and TRBJ2-6; no firm D call. The CDR3 loop spans 13 amino acids. Deletions cut 8 bases from V and 0 bases from J, with 5 bases between. CDR1 LGHNA and CDR2 YNFKEQ come from the germline V gene. The DNA for the CDR3 is TGTGCCAGCGGGGACTCTGGGGCCAACGTCCTGACTTTC. The encoded protein is CASGDSGANVLTF.

This clonotype was detected a few times. The J gene is TRBJ2-3, the V gene TRBV28; D is tentatively TRBD1 or TRBD2 (5 bases each). Per germline, CDR1 MDHEN and CDR2 SYDVKM. This CDR3 comprises 12 residues. Trimming stripped 8 bases from V and 6 bases from J, with 12 bases between. The CDR3 is CASRTGADTQYF. In nucleotides, the CDR3 is TGTGCCAGCCGGACTGGGGCGGATACGCAGTATTTT.

The chain uses TRBV18 and TRBJ2-5; perhaps TRBD2 as D (6 bases). V lost 6 bases and J lost 1, with 18 bases in between. This CDR3 is built from 16 residues. From germline, CDR1 is KGHSH and CDR2 LQKENI. The CDR3 DNA sequence: TGTGCCAGCTCGTCTAATGGGGGGAGCCTCCAAGAGACCCAGTACTTC. It encodes CASSSNGGSLQETQYF.

The V gene is TRBV19, the J gene TRBJ2-1, with 8 nucleotides matching TRBD2. Looked up from germline, CDR1 is LNHDA and CDR2 is SQIVND (reference sequence). V trimming: 6 bases; J trimming: 8 bases; junction bases outside the gene matches: 15. The length of the CDR3 is 16 residues. This CDR3 is CASSHPGTRIFDEQFF. The DNA for the CDR3 is TGTGCCAGTAGCCACCCCGGGACTAGGATTTTTGATGAGCAGTTCTTC.

The table lists this clonotype with many counts. The chain joins TRBV24-1 to TRBJ2-1; tentatively, D is TRBD2 (5 bases). The germline gives CDR1 KGHDR, CDR2 SFDVKD. The ends were cut back, 1 base at V and 8 bases at J, with 14 bases in the middle. CDR3 length equals 15 residues. The DNA for the CDR3 is TGTGCCACCAGTGATTTTCTCTCGTCCGGGGATGAGCAGTTCTTC. Protein product: CATSDFLSSGDEQFF.

This clonotype has ten or more counts. V gene TRBV7-2 combines with J gene TRBJ1-1, with TRBD1 matching over 12 bases. The CDR3 runs 14 residues. V lost 1 base to trimming and J lost 6 bases; unmatched junction nucleotides: 0. In germline, CDR1 is SGHTA, CDR2 FQGNSA. The CDR3: CASSLGDRGPEAFF. The CDR3 bases are TGTGCCAGCAGCTTAGGGGACAGGGGGCCTGAAGCTTTCTTT.

This sequence joins TRBV28 and TRBJ2-5, with D hard to call. The CDR3 extends over 16 amino acids. V lost 5 bases and J lost 3, with 19 bases in between. Germline V gives CDR1 MDHEN, CDR2 SYDVKM. The CDR3 DNA is TGTGCCAGCAGTCGAGCTGCTGGACGGCCCAAAGAGACCCAGTACTTC. It encodes CASSRAAGRPKETQYF.

The chain couples TRBV20-1 to TRBJ2-5; 10 nucleotides agree with TRBD2. Germline CDR1 is DFQATT and CDR2 is SNEGSKA (reference sequence). Losses at the gene ends were 1 base for V and 4 bases for J; bases not matched to a gene: 6. The CDR3 has 15 amino acids. The CDR3 sequence is CSARGTSGRGETQYF. CDR3 DNA: TGCAGTGCTAGAGGGACTAGCGGAAGGGGAGAGACCCAGTACTTC.

This clonotype was recorded many times. This chain joins TRBV12-3 or TRBV12-4 and TRBJ2-1; the match to TRBD2 covers 7 bases. Trimming took 2 bases from V and 0 from J; bases not matched to a gene: 7. This CDR3 comprises 17 residues. Here the CDR3 reads CASSLLAGVSSYNEQFF. In nucleotides, the CDR3 is TGTGCCAGCAGTTTACTCGCGGGAGTGAGCTCCTACAATGAGCAGTTCTTC.

This clonotype was detected a few times. The chain carries TRBV5-1 and TRBJ1-2, with 7 nucleotides matching TRBD1. Germline trimming cut 4 bases from V and 4 bases from J; bases unmatched to any gene: 10. Germline V gene data show CDR1 as SGHRS and CDR2 as YFSETQ. CDR3 length: 15 residues. CDR3 loop: CASSGDSGVPYGYTF. The CDR3 DNA follows: TGCGCCAGCAGCGGGGACAGTGGGGTCCCCTATGGCTACACCTTC.

This clonotype showed up many times. V gene TRBV24-1 combines with J gene TRBJ2-2; no firm D call. The CDR3 contains 16 residues. Germline CDR1 KGHDR, CDR2 SFDVKD. The V end was cut by 2 bases, the J end by 2 bases, with 11 bases between. The CDR3 region has the DNA TGTGCCACCAGTGATTCGTCAGGCCCTAACACCGGGGAGCTGTTTTTT. It translates to CATSDSSGPNTGELFF.

This clonotype was seen a few times. The J gene is TRBJ2-1, the V gene TRBV7-3; 7 bases align to TRBD1. There are 17 residues in the CDR3. The germline V gene encodes CDR1 SGHTA and CDR2 FQGTGA. The J segment lost 0 bases and the V segment lost 5 bases, leaving 10 bases of the junction unmatched. For the CDR3, the DNA is TGTGCCAGCAGCCAGCAACTCGGGACAGCCTCCTACAATGAGCAGTTCTTC. It specifies CASSQQLGTASYNEQFF. The whole variable domain, filled in from reference TRBV7-3 and TRBJ2-1, reads GAGVSQTPSNKVTEKGKYVELRCDPISGHTALYWYRQSLGQGPEFLIYFQGTGAADDSGLPNDRFFAVRPEGSVSTLKIQRTERGDSAVYLCASSQQLGTASYNEQFFGPGTRLTVL.

There are many counts of this clonotype. The V call is TRBV4-1, the J call TRBJ2-1; 10 positions match TRBD2. The CDR3 contains 17 residues. CDR1 and CDR2 from the germline V gene are MGHRA and YSYEKL. Unmatched junction bases numbered 10, after V lost 0 bases and J lost 8 bases. The DNA for the CDR3 is TGCGCCAGCAGCCAAGAAGTCCTAGCGGGAGTTAGGTATGAGCAGTTCTTC. Translated: CASSQEVLAGVRYEQFF.

V usage is TRBV29-1 and J usage is TRBJ1-2; no definite D call. V was cut by 2 bases and J by 9 bases, with 7 bases left in between. CDR1 is SQVTM, CDR2 ANQGSEA, per germline. The CDR3 totals 10 residues. CDR3 sequence (DNA): TGCAGCGTTGAACAGGCCCGCTACACCTTC. Protein: CSVEQARYTF.